This is a list of T cell receptor beta chains from one sample in a study of T cells after yellow fever vaccination. Each CDR3 protein is one row after TCRdb ran MiXCR on the 5' RACE reads. Found here are under 500,000 distinct CDR3 sequences, around 20% of them singletons; the top ten hold roughly 19%. The starting material was PBMCs, obtained before the yellow fever booster vaccination. The receptor set was obtained from a man between 18 and 29 years old who received the YFV17D yellow fever vaccine. Each CDR3 is given with its conserved first and last residue. A D gene is named only where the DNA matches it firmly. Clone size is shown for a subset of rows, as once, few, many or a class of expanded clone.

j_gene: TRBJ2-7; v_gene: TRBV4-3; abundance: few; d_gene: -; CDR3nt: TGCGCCAGCAGCCAGGCCCTTGGGTACGAGCAGTACTTC; CDR3aa: CASSQALGYEQYF
j_gene: TRBJ1-4; v_gene: TRBV2; abundance: -; d_gene: -; CDR3nt: TGTGCCAGCAGCCTCCGGGGCCGGGCGGATGAAAAACTGTTTTTT; CDR3aa: CASSLRGRADEKLFF
j_gene: TRBJ2-7; v_gene: TRBV7-9; abundance: few; d_gene: -; CDR3nt: TGTGCCAGCAGCCCGACCTCCTACGAGCAGTACTTC; CDR3aa: CASSPTSYEQYF
j_gene: TRBJ2-2; v_gene: TRBV5-6; abundance: -; d_gene: -; CDR3nt: TGTGCCAGCAGCTTGGCGACTAGTAGTGTCACCGGGGAGCTGTTTTTT; CDR3aa: CASSLATSSVTGELFF
j_gene: TRBJ1-2; v_gene: TRBV7-2; abundance: few; d_gene: -; CDR3nt: TGTGCCAGCACCCCATGGGGGGTTGACTATGGCTACACCTTC; CDR3aa: CASTPWGVDYGYTF
j_gene: TRBJ2-3; v_gene: TRBV6-4; abundance: -; d_gene: TRBD1; CDR3nt: TGTGCCAGCAGCAGGGACAGTTTCACAGATACGCAGTATTTT; CDR3aa: CASSRDSFTDTQYF
j_gene: TRBJ1-5; v_gene: TRBV27; abundance: few; d_gene: -; CDR3nt: TGTGCCAGCAGTAGGGGGGGTCCCAATCAGCCCCAGCATTTT; CDR3aa: CASSRGGPNQPQHF
j_gene: TRBJ2-5; v_gene: TRBV29-1; abundance: -; d_gene: -; CDR3nt: TGCAGCGTTGTAGAGGGATTGGACAGCACGGAGACCCAGTACTTC; CDR3aa: CSVVEGLDSTETQYF
j_gene: TRBJ2-1; v_gene: TRBV6-5; abundance: few; d_gene: -; CDR3nt: TGTGCCGCAGCCCGCGGGGTTTTCGATGAGCAGTTCTTC; CDR3aa: CAAARGVFDEQFF
j_gene: TRBJ1-2; v_gene: TRBV13; abundance: few; d_gene: -; CDR3nt: TGTGCCAGCAGCTCAAGGCGCCAGGGGACCGTGGGCTACTATGGCTACACCTTC; CDR3aa: CASSSRRQGTVGYYGYTF
j_gene: TRBJ1-1; v_gene: TRBV27; abundance: few; d_gene: TRBD1; CDR3nt: TGTGCCAGCCTATCCTCAGGGGGAGGTAGCACTGAAGCTTTCTTT; CDR3aa: CASLSSGGGSTEAFF
j_gene: TRBJ2-7; v_gene: TRBV5-1; abundance: -; d_gene: TRBD1; CDR3nt: TGCGCCAGCAGCTTGGGTTCCCAGGGGGCCACCTACGAGCAGTACTTC; CDR3aa: CASSLGSQGATYEQYF
j_gene: TRBJ1-3; v_gene: TRBV20-1; abundance: few; d_gene: -; CDR3nt: TGCAGTGCTAGAGATATGGACCCCTCTGGAAACACCATATATTTT; CDR3aa: CSARDMDPSGNTIYF
j_gene: TRBJ2-3; v_gene: TRBV20-1; abundance: few; d_gene: -; CDR3nt: TGCAGTGCTAACCCGAGGGGCAGCCCCAACACAGATACGCAGTATTTT; CDR3aa: CSANPRGSPNTDTQYF
j_gene: TRBJ2-5; v_gene: TRBV5-4; abundance: -; d_gene: TRBD1; CDR3nt: TGTGCCAGCAGCGGACGACAGGGTTTCCAAGAGACCCAGTACTTC; CDR3aa: CASSGRQGFQETQYF
j_gene: TRBJ2-6; v_gene: TRBV6-5; abundance: many; d_gene: -; CDR3nt: TGTGCCAGCAGTTACTCCCCGGGAAGTGGGGCCAACGTCCTGACTTTC; CDR3aa: CASSYSPGSGANVLTF
j_gene: TRBJ2-1; v_gene: TRBV20-1; abundance: few; d_gene: -; CDR3nt: TGCAGTGCTCCGACCTACAATGAGCAGTTCTTC; CDR3aa: CSAPTYNEQFF
j_gene: TRBJ2-5; v_gene: TRBV7-8; abundance: -; d_gene: -; CDR3nt: TGTGCCAGCAGCCCCGGGGCCGGGAATCTACAAGAGACCCAGTACTTC; CDR3aa: CASSPGAGNLQETQYF
j_gene: TRBJ2-3; v_gene: TRBV20-1; abundance: -; d_gene: TRBD2; CDR3nt: TGCAGTGCTCCGTTTCGGCGGGGGTATCCGAATACGCAGTATTTT; CDR3aa: CSAPFRRGYPNTQYF
j_gene: TRBJ1-1; v_gene: TRBV27; abundance: -; d_gene: -; CDR3nt: TGTGCCAGCGGCTTGGGGTTAAACACTGAAGCTTTCTTT; CDR3aa: CASGLGLNTEAFF
j_gene: TRBJ1-6; v_gene: TRBV7-8; abundance: few; d_gene: -; CDR3nt: TGTGCCAGCAGCTTAGTGCCAGGCTCACCCCTCCACTTT; CDR3aa: CASSLVPGSPLHF
j_gene: TRBJ1-4; v_gene: TRBV6-5; abundance: few; d_gene: -; CDR3nt: TGTGCCAGCGGAGAACAGACTAATGAAAAACTGTTTTTT; CDR3aa: CASGEQTNEKLFF
j_gene: TRBJ1-2; v_gene: TRBV4-3; abundance: few; d_gene: -; CDR3nt: TGCGCCAGCAGCCAAGTCCTGGCAGGGATAACCTATGGCTACACCTTC; CDR3aa: CASSQVLAGITYGYTF
j_gene: TRBJ1-6; v_gene: TRBV20-1; abundance: -; d_gene: -; CDR3nt: TGCAGTGCTAGAGATATCCGCAGCCAGTCTAATTCACCCCTCCACTTT; CDR3aa: CSARDIRSQSNSPLHF
j_gene: TRBJ1-6; v_gene: TRBV7-2; abundance: -; d_gene: -; CDR3nt: TGTGCCAGCAGCTCAGCACAGGGTATCGATCCCCTCCACTTT; CDR3aa: CASSSAQGIDPLHF
j_gene: TRBJ1-2; v_gene: TRBV7-2; abundance: few; d_gene: TRBD1; CDR3nt: TGTGCCAGCAGCCAGAGACAGGGACCGAGTGGCTACACCTTC; CDR3aa: CASSQRQGPSGYTF
j_gene: TRBJ2-7; v_gene: TRBV5-1; abundance: -; d_gene: TRBD1; CDR3nt: TGCGCCAGCAGCAGACAATCGGGACAGGGGGCCTCCTACGAGCAGTACTTC; CDR3aa: CASSRQSGQGASYEQYF
j_gene: TRBJ2-5; v_gene: TRBV4-1; abundance: few; d_gene: TRBD2; CDR3nt: TGCGCCAGCAGCCTCTGGGGACTAGCGGGGGAGCTCCAAGAGACCCAGTACTTC; CDR3aa: CASSLWGLAGELQETQYF
j_gene: TRBJ1-2; v_gene: TRBV5-1; abundance: few; d_gene: -; CDR3nt: TGCGCCAGCAGCTTCGGAGCGGGGGGGAGCTATGGCTACACCTTC; CDR3aa: CASSFGAGGSYGYTF
j_gene: TRBJ2-1; v_gene: TRBV5-1; abundance: -; d_gene: TRBD2; CDR3nt: TGCGCCAGCAGCGATAGCGGGGGGTCCTACAATGAGCAGTTCTTC; CDR3aa: CASSDSGGSYNEQFF
j_gene: TRBJ1-2; v_gene: TRBV12-3/TRBV12-4; abundance: few; d_gene: -; CDR3nt: TGTGCCAGCAATTTCCAGGGAGGCGGCTACACCTTC; CDR3aa: CASNFQGGGYTF
j_gene: TRBJ2-5; v_gene: TRBV4-3; abundance: few; d_gene: -; CDR3nt: TGCGCCAGCAGCCAAGAGAGGGGTGGAGAGGAGACCCAGTACTTC; CDR3aa: CASSQERGGEETQYF
j_gene: TRBJ2-1; v_gene: TRBV10-3; abundance: few; d_gene: TRBD2; CDR3nt: TGTGCCATCACCAACCCTAGCGGGGGGTACAATGAGCAGTTCTTC; CDR3aa: CAITNPSGGYNEQFF
j_gene: TRBJ1-2; v_gene: TRBV6-5; abundance: few; d_gene: TRBD1; CDR3nt: TGTGCCAGCAGTGCTCCGGGACAGGACCCGTATGGCTACACCTTC; CDR3aa: CASSAPGQDPYGYTF
j_gene: TRBJ2-1; v_gene: TRBV5-1; abundance: many; d_gene: TRBD1; CDR3nt: TGCGCCAGCAGCTTGGAGGGGACAGGGTACAATGAGCAGTTCTTC; CDR3aa: CASSLEGTGYNEQFF
j_gene: TRBJ1-1; v_gene: TRBV27; abundance: -; d_gene: -; CDR3nt: TGTGCCAGCAGTTCAACTGTTCTGGATGAAGCTTTCTTT; CDR3aa: CASSSTVLDEAFF
j_gene: TRBJ1-4; v_gene: TRBV11-2; abundance: few; d_gene: -; CDR3nt: TGTGCCAGCAGCCCTGGGGGCGGACCACTGTTTTTT; CDR3aa: CASSPGGGPLFF
j_gene: TRBJ1-1; v_gene: TRBV20-1; abundance: -; d_gene: TRBD1; CDR3nt: TGCAGCCTCGGCGCAGGGGGCAAAAATGAAGCTTTCTTT; CDR3aa: CSLGAGGKNEAFF
j_gene: TRBJ1-4; v_gene: TRBV6-6; abundance: -; d_gene: -; CDR3nt: TGTGCCAGCAGCCCATCGACGGCAGCACGAAATGAAAAACTGTTTTTT; CDR3aa: CASSPSTAARNEKLFF
j_gene: TRBJ1-1; v_gene: TRBV5-1; abundance: -; d_gene: -; CDR3nt: TGCGCCAGCAGCTTGGAAACAGGTTTGAACACTGAAGCTTTCTTT; CDR3aa: CASSLETGLNTEAFF
j_gene: TRBJ1-3; v_gene: TRBV6-5; abundance: few; d_gene: -; CDR3nt: TGTGCCAGCAGGCAGGGAGTAGGAAACACCATATATTTT; CDR3aa: CASRQGVGNTIYF
j_gene: TRBJ2-7; v_gene: TRBV7-9; abundance: few; d_gene: -; CDR3nt: TGTGCCAGCAGCTACGAGTACGAGCAGTACTTC; CDR3aa: CASSYEYEQYF
j_gene: TRBJ2-7; v_gene: TRBV12-3/TRBV12-4; abundance: -; d_gene: TRBD2; CDR3nt: TGTGCCAGCAGTCTTACGACTAGCGGGGGGTACGAGCAGTACTTC; CDR3aa: CASSLTTSGGYEQYF
j_gene: TRBJ2-1; v_gene: TRBV7-8; abundance: -; d_gene: -; CDR3nt: TGTGCCAGCAGCCTAATCCGGGGAAGAGCCAATGAGCAGTTCTTC; CDR3aa: CASSLIRGRANEQFF
j_gene: TRBJ2-1; v_gene: TRBV29-1; abundance: few; d_gene: -; CDR3nt: TGCAGCGTCGGAGGGGGGGCCGGAGATGAGCAGTTCTTC; CDR3aa: CSVGGGAGDEQFF
j_gene: TRBJ1-5; v_gene: TRBV29-1; abundance: -; d_gene: -; CDR3nt: TGCAGCGTTGCAGGGATCGGTCAGCCCCAGCATTTT; CDR3aa: CSVAGIGQPQHF
j_gene: TRBJ2-1; v_gene: TRBV6-5; abundance: -; d_gene: -; CDR3nt: TGTGCCAGCAGAACAGGAGACGCCGGGAACAATGAGCAGTTCTTC; CDR3aa: CASRTGDAGNNEQFF
j_gene: TRBJ2-5; v_gene: TRBV11-3; abundance: few; d_gene: -; CDR3nt: TGTGCCAGCAGCTTAGAGATGGAGTCGACCCAGTACTTC; CDR3aa: CASSLEMESTQYF
j_gene: TRBJ2-1; v_gene: TRBV5-1; abundance: many; d_gene: -; CDR3nt: TGTGCCAGCAGCTTAGGACGGAACAATGAGCAGTTCTTC; CDR3aa: CASSLGRNNEQFF
j_gene: TRBJ2-1; v_gene: TRBV5-1; abundance: few; d_gene: TRBD1; CDR3nt: TGCGCCAGCAGCCCTACCGGGACAGTGGGCAATGAGCAGTTCTTC; CDR3aa: CASSPTGTVGNEQFF
j_gene: TRBJ1-2; v_gene: TRBV6-5; abundance: few; d_gene: -; CDR3nt: TGTGCCAGCAGTTACGAAGGGGGACACAACTATGGCTACACCTTC; CDR3aa: CASSYEGGHNYGYTF
j_gene: TRBJ2-1; v_gene: TRBV12-3/TRBV12-4; abundance: many; d_gene: TRBD2; CDR3nt: TGTGCCAGCAGTCCCACGGGACTAGCGGGGGGGTACTACAATGAGCAGTTCTTC; CDR3aa: CASSPTGLAGGYYNEQFF